Detailed here is one T cell receptor (beta chain). The data are from a study of T cell changes during pregnancy in multiple sclerosis. Germline CDR1 is SGDLS and CDR2 is YYNGEE. Trimming left V 0 bases short and J 14 bases short, with 20 bases between. This CDR3 region has 14 residues. TCRdb's copy holds only in-frame clones and misses some; the assay was immunoSEQ multiplex PCR. The sample consists of some 40,000 clones, roughly 91% of them appearing once. The rearrangement joins TRBV9 to TRBJ1-2; D possibly corresponds to TRBD1 (6 bases). The sample here was CD4+ T cells from peripheral blood mononuclear cells, taken in the first trimester of pregnancy. The clonotype comes from a female donor with multiple sclerosis, enrolled in a pregnancy study. The CDR3 is CASSVEGQGRRGTF. CDR3 nucleotides: TGTGCCAGCAGCGTAGAAGGGCAGGGGCGGCGAGGAACCTTC. Variable domain in full (rest from reference TRBV9 and TRBJ1-2): DSGVTQTPKHLITATGQRVTLRCSPRSGDLSVYWYQQSLDQGLQFLIQYYNGEERAKGNILERFSAQQFPDLHSELNLSSLELGDSALYFCASSVEGQGRRGTFGSGTRLTVV.